Each of the 4 T cell receptor beta chains below was sequenced from the same sample in a study of cytomegalovirus exposure and HLA in healthy donors. PCR employed 60 Vbeta and 13 Jbeta primers. Generated by immunoSEQ multiplex PCR, the TCRdb table keeps only in-frame clones and is missing some. The sample comprises 170,000 or so clones, approximately 84% of which are singletons, and 0.38% rests with the top ten. Source material: PBMCs. The receptors were sampled from a boy younger than 10 in good health and CMV-seronegative.

This clone was detected once. The chain carries TRBV5-6 and TRBJ2-2; 7 bases align to TRBD1. The end of the DNA is better explained by TRBJ1-3, so the J call may be wrong. The CDR3 is 16 residues long. The germline V gene has CDR1 SGHDT and CDR2 YYEEEE. In DNA, the CDR3 is TGTGCCAGCAGCTTGTGGCCACAGGGGCGTGGAAACACCATATATTTT. Translating gives CASSLWPQGRGNTIYF.

The rearrangement uses TRBV11-1 and TRBJ2-2; 7 bases match TRBD2. The CDR3 totals 16 residues. The V segment lost 2 bases and the J segment 5 bases; nucleotides outside the gene matches: 8. Germline CDR1 reads SGHAT; CDR2 reads FQDESV (reference sequence). The CDR3 reads CASSLRAGRDTGELFF. In nucleotides, the CDR3 is TGTGCCAGCAGCTTACGGGCAGGGAGGGATACCGGGGAGCTGTTTTTT.

The chain's CDR3 is CASSPSGGSSYEQYF. The DNA of the CDR3 is TGTGCCAGCAGTCCTAGCGGGGGTAGCTCCTACGAGCAGTACTTC. This chain links TRBV27 with TRBJ2-7; 10 bases align to TRBD2. CDR1 is MNHEY and CDR2 is SMNVEV in the germline V gene (reference sequence). With V trimmed by 5 bases and J by 0 bases, 4 bases remained unmatched. The CDR3 runs 15 residues.

This clone came up a few times. V is TRBV7-9 and J is TRBJ1-1; 7 nucleotides align to TRBD1. The CDR3 sequence is 14 residues long. CDR1 and CDR2 from the germline V gene are SEHNR and FQNEAQ (reference sequence). V dropped 6 bases and J dropped 0; count of bases not matched to a gene: 4. CDR3 region: CASSIDRVNTEAFF. DNA of the CDR3: TGTGCCAGCAGTATCGACAGGGTGAACACTGAAGCTTTCTTT.